The 20 T cell receptor beta chains below all came from one sample that was sequenced in a study of T cell repertoires in ileal Crohn's disease. Only in-frame clones appear in the TCRdb table, and some are missing; sequencing was by immunoSEQ multiplex PCR. Among 7,000 or so clones, 60% to 80% were seen once, and the ten largest hold roughly 30%. Stated time point: proximal margin of the surgical specimen (macroscopically non-inflamed). Sequencing input: ileal tissue. The receptors here all came from an adult with Crohn's disease.

The chain recombines TRBV18 with TRBJ2-4; 8 nucleotides line up with TRBD1. V gave up 5 bases and J gave up 8 bases; unmatched junction bases: 8. CDR1 KGHSH and CDR2 LQKENI come from the germline V gene. This CDR3 has 14 residues. The CDR3 nucleotides are TGTGCCAGCTCAAATCAGGGGGCGGCAGACATTCAGTACTTC. Its translation: CASSNQGAADIQYF.

This chain connects TRBV7-2 to TRBJ2-3; D may be TRBD2 (5 bases). The CDR3 runs to 12 residues. Trimming took off 10 bases at V and 1 base at J, with 9 bases between the two ends. Looked up from germline, CDR1 is SGHTA and CDR2 is FQGNSA. The DNA of the CDR3 is TGTGCCACCTCACTAGGCACAGATACGCAGTATTTT. This encodes CATSLGTDTQYF.

The chain recombines TRBV2 with TRBJ2-7, with 9 bases that match TRBD1. Trimming cost V 1 base and J 3 bases; bases outside gene matches: 1. There are 14 residues in the CDR3. CDR1 and CDR2 (germline): SNHLY, FYNNEI. CDR3 residues: CASSEETGGYEQYF. As DNA, the CDR3 is TGTGCCAGCAGTGAAGAGACAGGGGGCTACGAGCAGTACTTC. Full variable domain (outside the CDR3, taken from reference TRBV2 and TRBJ2-7): EPEVTQTPSHQVTQMGQEVILRCVPISNHLYFYWYRQILGQKVEFLVSFYNNEISEKSEIFDDQFSVERPDGSNFTLKIRSTKLEDSAMYFCASSEETGGYEQYFGPGTRLTVT.

V gene TRBV18 combines with J gene TRBJ2-6; weak D call: TRBD1 (5 bases). The germline V gene encodes CDR1 KGHSH and CDR2 LQKENI. The CDR3 extends over 14 amino acids. Trimming took 6 bases from V and 1 from J, leaving 7 bases between them. In DNA form, the CDR3 reads TGTGCCAGCTCTCGACAGTCTGGGGCCAACGTCCTGACTTTC. Protein sequence: CASSRQSGANVLTF.

This clone was counted a single time. CDR3 sequence reads: CASSRGTGDGYTF. CDR3 DNA: TGCGCCAGCAGTAGGGGGACGGGAGATGGCTACACCTTC. This chain uses TRBV5-1 with TRBJ1-2; D might be TRBD1 (6 bases). V gave up 5 bases and J gave up 6 bases, with 14 bases separating them. CDR3 length: 13 residues. Germline assignment: CDR1 SGHRS and CDR2 YFSETQ.

The rearrangement joins TRBV18 to TRBJ2-7, with 9 bases that match TRBD2. This CDR3 is built from 14 residues. V shed 3 bases and J 6 bases; nucleotides not matched to a gene: 6. From germline, CDR1 is KGHSH and CDR2 LQKENI. Here the CDR3 DNA reads TGTGCCAGCTCACCTTCTAGCGGGGCAGTCGAGCAGTACTTC. It specifies CASSPSSGAVEQYF.

The J gene is TRBJ1-6, the V gene TRBV6-5, with D perhaps TRBD1 (5 bases). This CDR3 comprises 14 residues. Germline V CDR1 and CDR2: MNHEY, SVGAGI. V was clipped by 2 bases and J by 7 bases, with 9 bases between them. The CDR3 reads CASSYGATNSPLHF. The CDR3 nucleotides are TGTGCCAGCAGTTACGGGGCAACCAATTCACCCCTCCACTTT.

The chain uses TRBV7-2 and TRBJ1-1; D is uncertain. The CDR3 is made up of 13 amino acids. V shed 1 base and J shed 4 bases, with 7 bases lying between them. Germline CDR1 is SGHTA and CDR2 is FQGNSA. The CDR3 region is CASSLVRGTEAFF. CDR3 nucleotide sequence: TGTGCCAGCAGCTTAGTCCGGGGCACTGAAGCTTTCTTT.

V is TRBV9 and J is TRBJ1-1, with 9 nucleotides matching TRBD1. Trimming at V came to 3 bases and at J to 7 bases, leaving 4 bases not matched to a gene. The CDR3 loop spans 13 amino acids. Germline V gene data show CDR1 as SGDLS and CDR2 as YYNGEE. As DNA, the CDR3 is TGTGCCAGCAGCGGGGACAGGGTCGATGAAGCTTTCTTT. It yields the protein CASSGDRVDEAFF.

This rearrangement joins TRBV7-3 to TRBJ2-5; D unclear. The length of the CDR3 is 13 residues. CDR1 is SGHTA and CDR2 is FQGTGA in the germline V gene. V gave up 3 bases and J gave up 3 bases, with 8 bases separating them. The CDR3 reads CASSFAGEETQYF. CDR3 sequence (DNA): TGTGCCAGCAGCTTTGCTGGGGAAGAGACCCAGTACTTC.

This clone was seen a few times. The chain links TRBV25-1 to TRBJ1-5; D is uncertain. The CDR3 is made up of 13 amino acids. With 1 base removed from V and 6 bases from J, the gap between germline ends came to 7 bases. In germline, CDR1 is MGHDK, CDR2 SYGVNS. The CDR3 DNA reads TGTGCCAGCAGTGAATTTGAGGGTCAGCCCCAGCATTTT. This codes for CASSEFEGQPQHF.

The chain carries TRBV6-4 and TRBJ1-2; D ambiguous. The CDR3 is 15 residues long. V lost 6 bases, J lost 2 bases, and 16 bases lay in between. Germline V CDR1 and CDR2: MRHNA, SNTAGT. The CDR3 DNA sequence: TGTGCCAGCAGCCGACATGCGACCGGCAACTATGGCTACACCTTC. Translated: CASSRHATGNYGYTF.

This chain joins TRBV15 and TRBJ1-2; 9 bases fit TRBD1. Looked up from germline, CDR1 is LNHNV and CDR2 is YYDKDF (reference sequence). The junction had 10 bases not matched to a gene; V was cut back by 1 base and J by 7 bases. The CDR3 has 16 residues. The CDR3 is CATSRAAQQGAGGYTF. Here the CDR3 DNA reads TGTGCCACCAGCAGAGCCGCCCAACAGGGGGCAGGTGGCTACACCTTC.

This clone showed up just a few times. In the same sample, other DNA sequences code for this CDR3. The gene calls are TRBV10-2 and TRBJ2-5; 7 positions match TRBD1. CDR3 length equals 13 residues. Germline V gene data show CDR1 as WSHSY and CDR2 as SAAADI. V lost 7 bases, J lost 1 base, and 3 bases stayed unmatched. The CDR3 DNA follows: TGCGCCAGCACTGGGACAGCCCAAGAGACCCAGTACTTC. Amino acid sequence: CASTGTAQETQYF.

The rearrangement joins TRBV13 to TRBJ2-7, with 13 bases aligning to TRBD2. Per germline, CDR1 PRHDT and CDR2 FYEKMQ (reference sequence). The V and J ends lost 5 bases and 1 base, in that order; junction bases with no gene match: 14. The CDR3 has 19 amino acids. The CDR3 DNA is TGTGCCAGCAGCCGCCTTCCGAGGACTAGCGGGAGTATGTCCTACGAGCAGTACTTC. It specifies CASSRLPRTSGSMSYEQYF.

This clone was counted once. The J gene is TRBJ1-1, the V gene TRBV6-6; no clear D gene. In germline, CDR1 is MNHNY, CDR2 SVGAGI (reference sequence). The V and J ends lost 6 bases and 1 base respectively, with 9 bases between them. The CDR3 is made up of 13 amino acids. CDR3 sequence reads: CASRLTGNTEAFF. CDR3 DNA sequence: TGTGCCAGCAGACTTACGGGGAACACTGAAGCTTTCTTT.

The chain uses TRBV4-1 and TRBJ1-1; TRBD1 aligns across 8 bases. Per germline, CDR1 MGHRA and CDR2 YSYEKL. V lost 0 bases and J lost 8; bases outside the gene matches: 2. This CDR3 contains 13 residues. CDR3 nucleotides: TGCGCCAGCAGCCAAGAAAGGACAGGGGAAGCTTTCTTT. Translated, it gives CASSQERTGEAFF.

The V and J genes are TRBV11-2 and TRBJ1-1; D gene unclear. Trimming removed 6 bases from V and 6 bases from J, with 20 bases in between. This CDR3 has 15 amino acids. Looked up from germline, CDR1 is SGHAT and CDR2 is FQNNGV. The CDR3 protein is CASSTRGTSSPEAFF. CDR3 sequence (DNA): TGTGCCAGCAGTACCCGGGGAACAAGTTCCCCTGAAGCTTTCTTT.

The CDR3 nucleotides read TGTGCCAGCAGTGACAGCGGGGGGGCGGCAGATACGCAGTATTTT. Translation: CASSDSGGAADTQYF. The chain is built from TRBV6-4 and TRBJ2-3; 10 bases fit TRBD2. This CDR3 has 15 amino acids. The V gene's germline CDR1 is MRHNA and CDR2 SNTAGT. The V and J ends lost 2 bases and 4 bases, in that order; junction bases with no gene match: 3.

The J gene is TRBJ2-7, the V gene TRBV7-8, with D hard to call. Per the germline V gene, CDR1 is SGHVS and CDR2 is FQNEAQ. This CDR3 contains 15 residues. V lost 0 bases and J 1 base, leaving 10 bases between the germline ends. This CDR3 reads CASSLAGHGSYEQYF. In DNA, the CDR3 is TGTGCCAGCAGCTTAGCGGGTCACGGGTCCTACGAGCAGTACTTC.